The entry that follows covers one T cell receptor (beta chain) sequence. Its antigen is not known. This specimen belongs to a study of shared clonotypes between healthy human individuals. The repertoire was sequenced with immunoSEQ multiplex PCR; TCRdb's copy has only in-frame clones and lacks some. The sample records roughly 1.5 million clones, approximately 98% being singletons. Adult Caucasians living in Nashville, Tennessee made up all of the donors. Findings of the study overall: Sorted-subset sequencing, rarefaction showed, was incomplete despite large depth. Owing to a small donor count, the genetic and exposure-history diversity represented was limited.

The V gene's germline CDR1 is LNHDA and CDR2 SQIVND (reference sequence). This CDR3 has 15 amino acids. Trimming took off 6 bases at V and 4 bases at J, with 18 bases between the two ends. The receptor was derived from a man between 25 and 39 years old in good health. The sample taken for sequencing was naive CD4+ T cells sorted from blood. The subset: CD45RA+ positively selected. The chain carries TRBV19 and TRBJ2-5; no firm D call. Written as DNA, the CDR3 is TGTGCCAGTAGCAGATTCGAAAGAAACTTAGAGACCCAGTACTTC. Amino acids: CASSRFERNLETQYF.